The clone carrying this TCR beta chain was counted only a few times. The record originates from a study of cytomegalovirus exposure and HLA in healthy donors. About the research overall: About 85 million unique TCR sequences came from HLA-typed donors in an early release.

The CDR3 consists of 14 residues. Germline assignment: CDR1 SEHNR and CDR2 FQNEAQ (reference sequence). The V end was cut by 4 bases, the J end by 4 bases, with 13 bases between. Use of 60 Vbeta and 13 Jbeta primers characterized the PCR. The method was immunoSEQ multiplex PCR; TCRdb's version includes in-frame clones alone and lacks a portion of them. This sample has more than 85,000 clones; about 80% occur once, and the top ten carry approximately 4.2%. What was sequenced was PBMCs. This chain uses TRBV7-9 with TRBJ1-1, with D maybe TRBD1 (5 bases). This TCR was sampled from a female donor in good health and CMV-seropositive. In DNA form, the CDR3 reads TGTGCCAGCAGCTCCTATCAGGGCGGCACTGAAGCTTTCTTT. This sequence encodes CASSSYQGGTEAFF.